The T cell receptor (beta chain) under discussion was sequenced for a study of response to subunit inactivated influenza vaccine (dated by TCRdb to the late 2010s). About the investigation overall: The study used deep quantitative T cell receptor repertoire profiling to track responses to a trivalent subunit inactivated influenza vaccine.

To note about this clonotype: It has no known antigen specificity. The record has no base qualities; no much larger clone is one base away.

The germline ends are 16 bases apart after V is trimmed by 0 bases and J by 8 bases. Including the terminal cysteine and phenylalanine, the CDR3 comprises 15 residues. Left in the record is the CDR3 DNA by itself, 45 bases read in frame from the first base. As encoded in the germline V gene, CDR1 is LGHNA while CDR2 is YSLEER. Library method: RT-PCR. For sequencing, an Illumina HiSeq 2500 was employed. TCRdb redid the processing of the public reads, applying fastp at Q25 and MiXCR, and retained in-frame beta chains. A single entry per CDR3 protein holds the most common genes and DNA from its merged rows. In all, the sample holds a few hundred thousand distinct CDR3 sequences, and approximately 11% of those were seen once. The ten largest clonotypes hold roughly 11% of the sample. Summary of the overall study and its limitations: The authors proposed that each seasonal influenza vaccination may bring in only a limited number of new T cells.

These same records also appear under a second study, on T cells expressing NK-cell markers. Reported in the second study: The TCR beta cDNA libraries were made using 5'RACE template switching, a step that added both a universal primer site and unique molecular identifiers. Three sorted T-cell subsets (CD3+CD56+NKG2C+, CD3+CD56+NKG2C- and CD3+CD56-NKG2C+) from roughly eight donors had their TCR beta-chain repertoires profiled. Among the eight sequenced donors, only one was HCMV-seronegative, while the other seven were HCMV-seropositive. In several experiments an anti-gammadeltaTCR antibody was added to restrict sorting to alphabetaTCR-expressing T cells. In six donors, the dominant CD3+CD56+NKG2C+ clonotypes were among the top 10 CD8+ clonotypes and accounted for about 1.0-7.5% of CD8+ T cells. Those dominant clonotypes were again the most abundant among CD3+CD56-NKG2C+ cells in a handful of donors, at roughly 25-65%. Whether the expanded NKG2C-expressing T cell clones were specific for HCMV antigens was left unclear. The study sequenced eight donors, all healthy volunteers chosen at random: three men and five women. To determine HCMV serostatus, a commercial ELISA kit was used to detect HCMV-specific IgG in serum. Ficoll density gradient centrifugation was used to isolate peripheral blood mononuclear cells from blood. For several donors, bulk peripheral blood T-cell repertoires were also sequenced from unsorted PBMC. Priming for cDNA synthesis came from the TCR beta constant segment, and two successive PCR amplification steps followed. Sequencing of the libraries produced 2 x 150 bp reads on Illumina HiSeq 2000/2500, MiSeq or NextSeq. MIGEC was used to demultiplex reads and group reads by UMI, and MiTCR was used to assemble and quantify clonotypes. Only TCR cDNA sequences supported by at least two reads were kept to exclude erroneous sequences. Downstream repertoire analysis used the tcR package, and clonotypes were matched across fractions by CDR3 nucleotide sequence plus V segment. VDJmatch was used to annotate antigen specificity against VDJdb, with one amino acid substitution in CDR3 allowed.

This sample comprised PBMCs from blood, obtained on the day of vaccination. This receptor was obtained from a man aged 45-65 years who received an inactivated influenza vaccine. Donor details come from another sample of the same person, matched by shared clones. This chain joins TRBV4-3 to TRBJ1-1, with TRBD1 as a weak D call on 5 bases. The CDR3 loop reads CASSQDWAGSVEAFF. Read as DNA, the sequence is TGCGCCAGCAGCCAAGATTGGGCAGGGTCGGTGGAAGCTTTCTTT.